The clone carrying this T cell receptor beta chain was counted at least ten times. This entry comes from a study of CD8 T cells in ankylosing spondylitis. Germline assignment: CDR1 LNHDA and CDR2 SQIVND (reference sequence). V was clipped by 3 bases and J by 5 bases, with 7 bases between them. The CDR3 contains 12 residues. With molecular barcodes, quantitative 5'-RACE was used to make the TCR beta libraries. MiXCR, applied by TCRdb to the 5' RACE reads, yields one record per CDR3 protein. The sample shows 150,000 to 200,000 distinct CDR3 sequences, 10% to 15% of them seen only once. The origin of this receptor is a female donor with ankylosing spondylitis or in good health (not recorded which). The sequenced sample consisted of blood, either unsorted or a sorted T cell fraction (not recorded which). The V and J genes are TRBV19 and TRBJ1-2; D remains ambiguous. CDR3 sequence (DNA): TGTGCCAGTAGTATTCGCTCATATGGCTACACCTTC. Residues: CASSIRSYGYTF.